Listed here are 9 T cell receptor beta chains from one sample, sequenced in a study of early T cells in non-severe SARS-CoV-2 infection. TCRdb re-called the 5' RACE reads through MiXCR, storing one row per CDR3 protein. The table lists tens of thousands of distinct CDR3 sequences, 9% to 10% of them singletons. Sequencing was carried out using whole blood. These receptors were collected from an adult who was a healthcare worker with PCR-confirmed SARS-CoV-2 infection or an uninfected control (not recorded which).

This clonotype was counted ten times or more. The J gene is TRBJ1-2, the V gene TRBV16, with D unclear. Germline assignment: CDR1 KGHSY and CDR2 FQNENV. This CDR3 comprises 13 residues. V was shortened by 4 bases and J by 6 bases, with 12 bases between the two germline ends. This chain's CDR3 is CASSPQFADGYTF. The CDR3 DNA reads TGTGCCAGCAGCCCCCAGTTCGCCGATGGCTACACCTTC.

This clonotype came up a few times. The chain links TRBV7-2 to TRBJ2-1, with 12 bases aligning to TRBD2. This CDR3 comprises 17 residues. The J segment lost 4 bases and the V segment lost 5 bases, leaving 9 bases of the junction unmatched. Germline V gene data show CDR1 as SGHTA and CDR2 as FQGNSA. CDR3 loop: CASSLRGGTSGYNEQFF. CDR3 in DNA: TGTGCCAGCAGCCTCAGAGGCGGGACTAGCGGGTACAATGAGCAGTTCTTC.

Ten or more counts support this clonotype. The chain joins TRBV7-9 to TRBJ1-3; D is uncertain. CDR3 length equals 15 residues. Deletions cut 2 bases from V and 4 bases from J, with 12 bases between. CDR1 is SEHNR and CDR2 is FQNEAQ in the germline V gene (reference sequence). The chain's CDR3 is CASSLSSGVGNTIYF. As DNA, the CDR3 is TGTGCCAGCAGCTTATCGTCTGGGGTCGGAAACACCATATATTTT.

This clonotype was recorded a few times. The chain carries TRBV20-1 and TRBJ2-7; 9 nucleotides align to TRBD2. The CDR3 totals 15 residues. Germline V CDR1 and CDR2: DFQATT, SNEGSKA (reference sequence). With V trimmed by 0 bases and J by 6 bases, 9 bases remained unmatched. The CDR3 spells CSARDPGGGAPEQYF. CDR3 nucleotide sequence: TGCAGTGCTAGAGATCCTGGCGGGGGGGCCCCCGAGCAGTACTTC.

Ten or more counts support this clonotype. This chain connects TRBV7-7 to TRBJ2-1; 9 bases agree with TRBD1. V gave up 3 bases and J gave up 5 bases; unmatched junction bases: 5. This CDR3 has 15 amino acids. Germline-derived CDR1 and CDR2 are SSHAT and FNYEAQ (reference sequence). This CDR3 reads CASSFTGGPNNEQFF. CDR3 coding DNA: TGTGCCAGCAGCTTCACAGGGGGCCCTAACAATGAGCAGTTCTTC.

This clonotype was detected a few times. The gene calls are TRBV30 and TRBJ1-2; unclear D gene. This CDR3 has 13 residues. Trimming stripped 0 bases from V and 3 bases from J, with 8 bases between. CDR1 and CDR2 from the germline V gene are GTSNPN and SVGIG (reference sequence). CDR3 sequence reads: CAWSVPDYYGYTF. CDR3 in DNA: TGTGCCTGGAGTGTACCCGATTACTATGGCTACACCTTC.

This clonotype appeared a few times. The V and J genes are TRBV6-5 and TRBJ1-6; D not certain. This CDR3 comprises 17 residues. The germline V and J ends were trimmed by 0 bases and 0 bases, with 9 bases remaining between them. CDR1 and CDR2 from the germline V gene are MNHEY and SVGAGI. The CDR3 region has the DNA TGTGCCAGCAGTTACTCGAATGTGGGCTCCTATAATTCACCCCTCCACTTT. Translating it yields CASSYSNVGSYNSPLHF.

This clonotype was counted at least ten times. The V call is TRBV6-2 or TRBV6-3, the J call TRBJ1-5; weak D call: TRBD1 (5 bases). CDR1 and CDR2 from the germline V gene are MNHEY and SVGEGT. Trimming stripped 7 bases from V and 0 bases from J, with 19 bases between. The CDR3 has 17 amino acids. The CDR3 region is CASTPGGTMYSNQPQHF. CDR3 nucleotides: TGTGCCAGCACCCCCGGCGGGACGATGTATAGCAATCAGCCCCAGCATTTT.

This clonotype was counted at least ten times. The V gene is TRBV5-8, the J gene TRBJ1-6; D ambiguous. Germline assignment: CDR1 SGHTS and CDR2 YDEGEE. There are 14 residues in the CDR3. Trimming took 3 bases from V and 7 from J, leaving 11 bases between them. The CDR3: CASSYGEKNSPLHF. The DNA for the CDR3 is TGTGCCAGCAGCTACGGGGAGAAGAATTCACCCCTCCACTTT.